Each of the 27 T cell receptor beta chains below was sequenced from the same sample in a study of blood T cells in healthy people across ages. Next came a second PCR, run for roughly 6 to 11 cycles, which used a sample-barcoded 5' primer along with a J-beta primer mix. TCRdb redid the calling of the 5' RACE reads with MiXCR, one entry per CDR3 protein. The sample lists 660,000 or so distinct CDR3 sequences; about 54% were seen once. The specimen was blood. These receptors all stem from a man aged 60-69 years in good health.

On this clonotype itself: Compared with germline, one end of the junction differs, possibly owing to a read error. The V and J genes are TRBV7-2 and TRBJ2-1; 7 nucleotides align to TRBD2. CDR1 is SGHTA and CDR2 is FQGNSA in the germline V gene. The CDR3 is made up of 14 amino acids. The CDR3 nucleotides read TGTGCCAGCAGCCTTACTAGCGCAAACAATGGGCAGTTCTTC. Its protein product is CASSLTSANNGQFF.

This rearrangement joins TRBV6-1 to TRBJ1-2, with D perhaps TRBD1 (6 bases). There are 16 residues in the CDR3. From germline, CDR1 is MNHNS and CDR2 SASEGT. Trimming pared 1 base from V and 4 bases from J, leaving 16 bases between. The CDR3 DNA is TGTGCCAGCAGTGAAGACAGATGGGACATCCGCTATGGCTACACCTTC. Its translation is CASSEDRWDIRYGYTF.

Remarks on this clonotype: A single base separates this from a much larger clone, so it may be a read error. J is TRBJ2-5 and V is TRBV7-2; 9 bases are shared with TRBD2. CDR3 length: 16 amino acids. V shed 1 base and J 11 bases; nucleotides not matched to a gene: 14. Germline assignment: CDR1 SGHTA and CDR2 FQGNSA. The CDR3 DNA sequence: TGTGCCAGCAGCTTAGGCGGGGGGGCTGTATCGGGTGAGCAGTACTTC. This sequence encodes CASSLGGGAVSGEQYF.

CDR3 nucleotides: TGTGCCAGCAGCTTGGGAGCAGGGGCCAGTGGCTACACCTTC. Translation gives CASSLGAGASGYTF. The gene calls are TRBV5-6 and TRBJ1-2; D perhaps matches TRBD1 (6 bases). The CDR3 runs 14 residues. V was shortened by 0 bases and J by 7 bases, with 13 bases between the two germline ends. The germline CDR1 and CDR2 sequences are SGHDT and YYEEEE.

This clonotype was recorded a few times. The J gene is TRBJ2-5, the V gene TRBV7-2; 10 nucleotides match TRBD2. The CDR3 contains 17 residues. V was pared by 4 bases and J by 5 bases, with 13 bases of the junction left unmatched. Germline values: CDR1 SGHTA, CDR2 FQGNSA. CDR3 DNA: TGTGCCAGCAGCTACAGACGGACTAGCGGACTTGGGGAGACCCAGTACTTC. Its translation is CASSYRRTSGLGETQYF.

The chain has TRBV20-1 and TRBJ2-3; D is undetermined. Germline values: CDR1 DFQATT, CDR2 SNEGSKA (reference sequence). V gave up 6 bases and J gave up 3 bases, with 16 bases separating them. The CDR3 covers 14 residues. Written as DNA, the CDR3 is TGCAGTGCCCCAAGCAGTTTCGGGACAGATACGCAGTATTTT. Translated: CSAPSSFGTDTQYF.

The chain links TRBV29-1 to TRBJ1-5; D is undetermined. The CDR3 contains 12 residues. Germline V gene data show CDR1 as SQVTM and CDR2 as ANQGSEA. The V end lost 7 bases, the J end lost 3 bases, and 10 bases lay between the germline ends. CDR3 sequence: CSGAQANQPQHF. The CDR3 DNA reads TGCAGCGGTGCCCAGGCCAATCAGCCCCAGCATTTT.

V gene TRBV7-9 combines with J gene TRBJ2-7; TRBD1 aligns across 7 bases. Germline CDR1 and CDR2: SEHNR and FQNEAQ (reference sequence). This CDR3 comprises 14 residues. V gave up 5 bases and J gave up 0 bases; unmatched junction bases: 4. The CDR3 protein is CASSPWDSSYEQYF. As DNA, the CDR3 is TGTGCCAGCAGCCCGTGGGACAGCTCCTACGAGCAGTACTTC. The entire variable domain, with the rest obtained from reference TRBV7-9 and TRBJ2-7, is as follows: DTGVSQNPRHKITKRGQNVTFRCDPISEHNRLYWYRQTLGQGPEFLTYFQNEAQLEKSRLLSDRFSAERPKGSFSTLEIQRTEQGDSAMYLCASSPWDSSYEQYFGPGTRLTVT.

The chain is built from TRBV2 and TRBJ1-6; 8 bases are shared with TRBD1. The CDR3 has 15 residues. The germline V gene has CDR1 SNHLY and CDR2 FYNNEI. V was clipped by 4 bases and J by 7 bases; unmatched bases: 6. In nucleotides, the CDR3 is TGTGCCAGCAGTGCCCGACAGGGGATAAATTCACCCCTCCACTTT. Its protein is CASSARQGINSPLHF.

This chain links TRBV20-1 with TRBJ1-2; weak D call: TRBD1 (5 bases). CDR3 length equals 13 residues. The V and J ends lost 3 bases and 4 bases respectively, with 12 bases between them. CDR1 is DFQATT and CDR2 is SNEGSKA in the germline V gene (reference sequence). CDR3 nucleotides: TGCAGTGCTAGGGAGGGTCAGGGCTATGGCTACACCTTC. Translation: CSAREGQGYGYTF.

This chain uses TRBV3-1 with TRBJ2-2, with D uncertain. V gave up 4 bases and J gave up 4 bases, with 7 bases separating them. Germline-derived CDR1 and CDR2 are LGHDT and YNNKEL (reference sequence). CDR3 length: 13 residues. The CDR3 loop is CASSRAGTGELFF. The CDR3 nucleotides read TGTGCCAGCAGCCGGGCAGGCACCGGGGAGCTGTTTTTT.

This clonotype was observed a few times. V usage is TRBV28 and J usage is TRBJ2-7; 9 nucleotides agree with TRBD1. Germline V lookup: CDR1 MDHEN, CDR2 SYDVKM. The CDR3 loop spans 16 amino acids. Losses at the gene ends were 5 bases for V and 5 bases for J; bases not matched to a gene: 13. CDR3 sequence: CASSGTGTGRYHEQYF. The CDR3 bases are TGTGCCAGCAGTGGAACTGGGACAGGGCGTTACCACGAGCAGTACTTC.

CDR3 sequence reads: CASSQGTGLRNYGYTF. CDR3 DNA: TGTGCCAGCAGCCAAGGTACGGGTCTACGTAACTATGGCTACACCTTC. The V gene is TRBV3-1, the J gene TRBJ1-2; D call uncertain. V shed 1 base and J shed 1 base, with 13 bases lying between them. This CDR3 spans 16 amino acids. Germline CDR1 reads LGHDT; CDR2 reads YNNKEL (reference sequence).

V usage is TRBV12-3 or TRBV12-4 and J usage is TRBJ2-1; either TRBD1 or TRBD2 may supply D (5 bases each). The CDR3 is 13 residues long. Trimming stripped 2 bases from V and 9 bases from J, with 11 bases between. Here the CDR3 DNA reads TGTGCCAGCAGTTTATTGGGGGTCGGTGAGCAGTTCTTC. It translates to CASSLLGVGEQFF.

Regarding this clonotype: A much larger clone sits a single nucleotide away, making a read error possible. The chain carries TRBV12-3 or TRBV12-4 and TRBJ1-6, with D possibly being TRBD1 (6 bases). This CDR3 has 14 amino acids. CDR3 nucleotide sequence: TGTGTCAGCAGTTTACAGGGCTATAATTCACCCCTCCACTTT. It encodes CVSSLQGYNSPLHF.

This clonotype was seen more than once but under ten times. The DNA of the CDR3 is TGTGCCACCAGCAGAGGACACCAGGCTGACTACGAGCAGTACTTC. Protein: CATSRGHQADYEQYF. The chain carries TRBV15 and TRBJ2-7; D gene uncertain. V shed 1 base and J shed 3 bases, with 13 bases lying between them. The CDR3 is 15 amino acids. Germline CDR1 is LNHNV and CDR2 is YYDKDF (reference sequence).

This clonotype has only a few counts. This rearrangement joins TRBV3-1 to TRBJ1-2; no firm D call. Germline values: CDR1 LGHDT, CDR2 YNNKEL (reference sequence). The germline V and J ends were trimmed by 2 bases and 6 bases, with 7 bases remaining between them. The CDR3 spans 12 residues. The CDR3 nucleotides read TGTGCCAGCAGCCAAACGGGCCATGGCTACACCTTC. Its protein is CASSQTGHGYTF.

The genes are TRBV20-1 and TRBJ2-5; TRBD2 aligns across 9 bases. Looked up from germline, CDR1 is DFQATT and CDR2 is SNEGSKA (reference sequence). After removal of 3 bases from V and 1 base from J, the junction contained 6 bases not matched to a gene. This CDR3 is 15 amino acids long. CDR3 loop: CSASEASGTQETQYF. The CDR3 bases are TGCAGTGCTAGTGAGGCTAGCGGGACCCAAGAGACCCAGTACTTC.

The chain employs TRBV12-3 or TRBV12-4 and TRBJ1-5; 10 nucleotides match TRBD1. There are 14 residues in the CDR3. The ends lost 7 bases at V and 6 bases at J; junction bases unmatched: 6. The CDR3 spells CASTHGDRGQPQHF. DNA of the CDR3: TGTGCCAGCACCCATGGGGACAGGGGTCAGCCCCAGCATTTT.

The rearrangement links TRBV5-1 to TRBJ1-4; 7 bases map to TRBD1. The CDR3 spans 15 residues. In germline, CDR1 is SGHRS, CDR2 YFSETQ. Germline trimming cut 4 bases from V and 6 bases from J; bases unmatched to any gene: 9. The CDR3 DNA reads TGCGCCAGCAGCCCAAGGGACAGTTATTATGAAAAACTGTTTTTT. It encodes CASSPRDSYYEKLFF.

This clonotype appeared a few times. This rearrangement joins TRBV7-9 to TRBJ2-1, with 8 bases matching TRBD2. Germline V lookup: CDR1 SEHNR, CDR2 FQNEAQ (reference sequence). The trim removed 1 base at V and 6 bases at J, leaving 8 bases unmatched. The CDR3 covers 16 residues. CDR3 loop: CASSLGSTGGVNEQFF. DNA of the CDR3: TGTGCCAGCAGCTTAGGGTCAACGGGGGGGGTCAATGAGCAGTTCTTC. The full variable domain, completed using reference TRBV7-9 and TRBJ2-1, is DTGVSQNPRHKITKRGQNVTFRCDPISEHNRLYWYRQTLGQGPEFLTYFQNEAQLEKSRLLSDRFSAERPKGSFSTLEIQRTEQGDSAMYLCASSLGSTGGVNEQFFGPGTRLTVL.

The genes are TRBV20-1 and TRBJ1-2; 11 bases are a match to TRBD1. Germline V gene sequence: CDR1 DFQATT, CDR2 SNEGSKA (reference sequence). This CDR3 spans 15 amino acids. Losses at the gene ends were 1 base for V and 3 bases for J; bases not matched to a gene: 4. CDR3: CSARALGQGDYGYTF. DNA for the CDR3: TGCAGTGCTAGAGCCCTGGGACAGGGGGACTATGGCTACACCTTC.

The chain uses TRBV5-1 and TRBJ2-3; D gene unclear. CDR1 is SGHRS, CDR2 YFSETQ, per germline. The CDR3 runs to 16 residues. Deletions cut 0 bases from V and 0 bases from J, with 11 bases between. CDR3 region: CASSLEGQSSTDTQYF. The CDR3 nucleotides read TGCGCCAGCAGCTTGGAGGGTCAGTCTAGCACAGATACGCAGTATTTT. Supplemented by reference TRBV5-1 and TRBJ2-3, the full variable domain reads KAGVTQTPRYLIKTRGQQVTLSCSPISGHRSVSWYQQTPGQGLQFLFEYFSETQRNKGNFPGRFSGRQFSNSRSEMNVSTLELGDSALYLCASSLEGQSSTDTQYFGPGTRLTVL.

The V call is TRBV5-8, the J call TRBJ2-6; D uncertain. With 3 bases removed from V and 2 bases from J, the gap between germline ends came to 12 bases. The CDR3 has 16 residues. Per the germline V gene, CDR1 is SGHTS and CDR2 is YDEGEE. CDR3 sequence (DNA): TGTGCCAGCAGCTACCTACGGGCGGCTGGGGCCAACGTCCTGACTTTC. This codes for CASSYLRAAGANVLTF. The entire variable domain, with the rest obtained from reference TRBV5-8 and TRBJ2-6, is as follows: EAGVTQSPTHLIKTRGQQATLRCSPISGHTSVYWYQQALGLGLQFLLWYDEGEERNRGNFPPRFSGRQFPNYSSELNVNALELEDSALYLCASSYLRAAGANVLTFGAGSRLTVL.

A few counts support this clonotype. The chain links TRBV6-2 or TRBV6-3 to TRBJ2-7; D gene uncertain. There are 15 residues in the CDR3. From germline, CDR1 is MNHEY and CDR2 SVGEGT. V lost 6 bases and J 1 base, leaving 16 bases between the germline ends. The CDR3 loop is CASRASWDNSYEQYF. CDR3 in DNA: TGTGCCAGCAGGGCCTCGTGGGATAATTCCTACGAGCAGTACTTC.

The chain is built from TRBV7-2 and TRBJ2-7; weak D call: TRBD2 (5 bases). The J call is uncertain, as TRBJ2-5 better fits the DNA end. CDR1 and CDR2 (germline): SGHTA, FQGNSA. The CDR3 is made up of 15 amino acids. The CDR3 DNA sequence: TGTGCCAGCAGCTTAGAATGGACCCGGGGTGAGACCCAGTACTTC. This sequence encodes CASSLEWTRGETQYF.

The gene calls are TRBV18 and TRBJ2-3; TRBD2 matches 9 bases. Germline-derived CDR1 and CDR2 are KGHSH and LQKENI. J lost 2 bases, V lost 4 bases, and 10 bases had no gene match. The CDR3 sequence is 17 residues long. The CDR3 loop is CASSLRTSALFTDTQYF. In DNA form, the CDR3 reads TGTGCCAGCTCACTGCGGACTAGCGCTCTCTTCACAGATACGCAGTATTTT.